This entry lists 10 T cell receptor beta chains sequenced from one sample in a study of OX40 agonist ivuxolimab in advanced cancers. Method: immunoSEQ multiplex PCR; TCRdb's copy keeps in-frame clones and lacks some. Among over 70,000 clones listed, approximately 87% were seen once. This material consisted of CD4+ or CD8+ T cells sorted from blood, taken in a trial of the OX40 agonist ivuxolimab. These receptor sequences come from an adult with an advanced solid tumor such as melanoma, head and neck, liver or kidney cancer.

V and J are TRBV10-2 and TRBJ2-3, with unresolved D. Germline loops: CDR1 WSHSY, CDR2 SAAADI. V was pared by 2 bases and J by 5 bases, with 2 bases between. This CDR3 spans 11 amino acids. The CDR3 sequence: CASSEGDTQYF. The CDR3, as DNA: TGCGCCAGCAGTGAGGGAGATACGCAGTATTTT.

The chain links TRBV5-1 to TRBJ2-3; perhaps TRBD2 as D (6 bases). Germline values: CDR1 SGHRS, CDR2 YFSETQ. Trimming took 6 bases from V and 4 from J, leaving 18 bases between them. This CDR3 contains 15 residues. For the CDR3, the DNA is TGCGCCAGCACAGGCGCGGGACGAGAGGCAGATACGCAGTATTTT. As protein: CASTGAGREADTQYF. Filled out from reference TRBV5-1 and TRBJ2-3, the complete variable domain reads KAGVTQTPRYLIKTRGQQVTLSCSPISGHRSVSWYQQTPGQGLQFLFEYFSETQRNKGNFPGRFSGRQFSNSRSEMNVSTLELGDSALYLCASTGAGREADTQYFGPGTRLTVL.

The rearrangement uses TRBV11-2 and TRBJ1-1, with 8 bases fitting TRBD1. V gave up 1 base and J gave up 5 bases; unmatched junction bases: 6. The germline V gene has CDR1 SGHAT and CDR2 FQNNGV. CDR3 length: 15 residues. This CDR3 is CASSLVGQGGTEAFF. The CDR3 DNA sequence: TGTGCCAGCAGCTTAGTCGGACAGGGAGGGACTGAAGCTTTCTTT.

This sequence joins TRBV5-6 and TRBJ2-7; perhaps TRBD1 as D (6 bases). Trimming cost V 4 bases and J 1 base, with 15 bases left between them. The germline gives CDR1 SGHDT, CDR2 YYEEEE. The CDR3 sequence is 15 residues long. The CDR3 reads CASSRPTGSSYEQYF. The CDR3 DNA reads as TGTGCCAGCAGCCGCCCCACAGGGTCTTCCTACGAGCAGTACTTC.

The V call is TRBV30, the J call TRBJ1-2; weak D call: TRBD1 (5 bases). The CDR3 totals 14 residues. V lost 1 base and J lost 3, with 12 bases in between. Germline-derived CDR1 and CDR2 are GTSNPN and SVGIG (reference sequence). CDR3 in amino acids: CAWSGQGGHYGYTF. CDR3 DNA: TGTGCCTGGAGTGGGCAGGGAGGACACTATGGCTACACCTTC.

J is TRBJ1-2 and V is TRBV18; 9 positions match TRBD1. Germline values: CDR1 KGHSH, CDR2 LQKENI. The length of the CDR3 is 15 residues. V shed 2 bases and J 7 bases; nucleotides not matched to a gene: 8. The CDR3 nucleotides read TGTGCCAGCTCACCAGGGACAGGGCTCTCGAGTGGCTACACCTTC. It translates to CASSPGTGLSSGYTF.

The chain is built from TRBV15 and TRBJ2-7; TRBD1 matches at 10 bases. CDR1 is LNHNV, CDR2 YYDKDF, per germline (reference sequence). The CDR3 is 14 amino acids. Unmatched junction bases numbered 3, after V lost 3 bases and J lost 4 bases. CDR3 amino acids: CATSRDRGTYEQYF. The CDR3 coding sequence is TGTGCCACCAGCAGGGACAGGGGGACGTACGAGCAGTACTTC.

The V call is TRBV27, the J call TRBJ2-4; possibly TRBD1 for D (5 bases). This CDR3 is built from 16 residues. Trimming removed 5 bases from V and 0 bases from J, with 14 bases in between. CDR1 is MNHEY, CDR2 SMNVEV, per germline (reference sequence). CDR3 residues: CASSPSTEPAKNIQYF. In DNA, the CDR3 is TGTGCCAGCAGTCCCTCGACAGAGCCAGCCAAAAACATTCAGTACTTC.

V usage is TRBV10-3 and J usage is TRBJ2-3; the D gene is possibly TRBD2 (6 bases). The CDR3 is 15 amino acids. Between the trimmed V and J ends, which lost 8 bases and 0 bases, there was a span of 15 bases. CDR1 ENHRY and CDR2 SYGVKD come from the germline V gene. The CDR3 DNA reads TGTGCCATCGGTGGGGGGAGCGTAAGCACAGATACGCAGTATTTT. Translating gives CAIGGGSVSTDTQYF.

This clone was seen only once. The chain carries TRBV11-2 and TRBJ2-5, with 8 bases matching TRBD2. The germline V gene encodes CDR1 SGHAT and CDR2 FQNNGV. V shed 5 bases and J 3 bases; nucleotides not matched to a gene: 14. The CDR3 contains 17 residues. The CDR3 here is CASSPRKELAGKETQYF. Written as DNA, the CDR3 is TGTGCCAGCAGCCCGCGTAAGGAGTTAGCGGGGAAAGAGACCCAGTACTTC.